This TCR beta chain was profiled in a study of T cell clusters in autoimmune cytopenias. Broader study findings: Functional roles of the in silico T cell clusters still await experimental validation. Primary autoimmune cytopenia patients appeared to lack physiological T cell clusters present in healthy donors. TRB repertoire shifts in secondary cytopenia and chronic lymphocytic leukemia mostly reflected lymphoma, not autoimmunity.

Considering frequency, this clonotype is medium-sized. Antigen: not known. Approximately 36,000 genome equivalents of blood DNA were amplified for TRB. The CDR3 runs to 14 residues. Per the germline V gene, CDR1 is DFQATT and CDR2 is SNEGSKA (reference sequence). Multiplex touch-down PCR amplified TRB using TRB-A and TRB-B pools in one tube. Reprocessing the multiplex PCR reads, TCRdb reports a single entry for every CDR3 protein and omits DNA. In all, the sample yields around 8,000 distinct CDR3 sequences. Source material: peripheral blood. This chain joins TRBV20-1 and TRBJ2-5; as DNA is missing, the TRBD1 call by TCRdb cannot be tested. The source of this sequence is a human donor with an autoimmune cytopenia or autoimmune hepatitis (not recorded which). CDR3 residues: CSARVGGGQETQYF.